The 24 T cell receptor beta chains below all came from one sample that was sequenced in a study of cytomegalovirus exposure and HLA in healthy donors. The PCR had 60 Vbeta and 13 Jbeta primers. Assay: immunoSEQ multiplex PCR; the TCRdb copy retains only in-frame clones and omits some. The data show about 180,000 clones, 82% seen once. The sample taken for sequencing was PBMCs. The receptors stem from a man aged 35 to 55 in good health and CMV-seronegative.

The chain links TRBV5-1 to TRBJ2-3; 8 bases map to TRBD2. Germline V gene sequence: CDR1 SGHRS, CDR2 YFSETQ. The length of the CDR3 is 14 residues. After removal of 6 bases from V and 2 bases from J, the junction contained 5 bases not matched to a gene. The CDR3: CASNDGGATDTQYF. The DNA of the CDR3 is TGCGCCAGCAACGACGGGGGGGCCACAGATACGCAGTATTTT.

This clone was seen more than once but under ten times. J is TRBJ1-1 and V is TRBV27; D ambiguous. In germline, CDR1 is MNHEY, CDR2 SMNVEV (reference sequence). The CDR3 totals 13 residues. Trimming removed 5 bases at V and 1 base at J, with 8 bases between. The CDR3 coding sequence is TGTGCCAGCAGTCTCCGACAGAACACTGAAGCTTTCTTT. It is translated as CASSLRQNTEAFF.

The chain is built from TRBV7-3 and TRBJ1-1; 7 nucleotides match TRBD1. This CDR3 has 14 residues. V gave up 5 bases and J gave up 3 bases; unmatched junction bases: 6. The V gene's germline CDR1 is SGHTA and CDR2 FQGTGA. As DNA, the CDR3 is TGTGCCAGCAGCCAGAGACAGGGCTACACTGAAGCTTTCTTT. Protein: CASSQRQGYTEAFF.

The chain joins TRBV5-1 to TRBJ1-2; 11 positions agree with TRBD1. V shed 2 bases and J 8 bases; nucleotides not matched to a gene: 8. The length of the CDR3 is 15 residues. CDR1 and CDR2 (germline): SGHRS, YFSETQ. In DNA form, the CDR3 reads TGCGCCAGCAGCTTTCCGGGACAGGGGGGGATCGGCTACACCTTC. It yields the protein CASSFPGQGGIGYTF.

The rearrangement uses TRBV7-3 and TRBJ2-1, with 8 bases fitting TRBD2. Germline V lookup: CDR1 SGHTA, CDR2 FQGTGA. The CDR3 is made up of 15 amino acids. Trimming at V came to 5 bases and at J to 4 bases, leaving 7 bases not matched to a gene. CDR3 nucleotide sequence: TGTGCCAGCAGCCCCCGGGGGGGGCGGTACAATGAGCAGTTCTTC. This codes for CASSPRGGRYNEQFF.

The chain has TRBV28 and TRBJ1-2; the D gene is possibly TRBD1 (6 bases). The germline CDR1 and CDR2 sequences are MDHEN and SYDVKM. The germline V and J ends were trimmed by 5 bases and 4 bases, with 20 bases remaining between them. The CDR3 is 16 residues long. The CDR3 sequence: CASSLAGGAPSYGYTF. The CDR3 DNA reads as TGTGCCAGCAGTCTCGCTGGGGGGGCGCCTTCCTATGGCTACACCTTC.

The chain links TRBV6-1 to TRBJ1-5; maybe TRBD1 (5 bases). Trimming left V 1 base short and J 8 bases short, with 15 bases between. This CDR3 is built from 15 residues. Germline V CDR1 and CDR2: MNHNS, SASEGT. CDR3 in amino acids: CASSEVGTGREPQHF. CDR3 DNA sequence: TGTGCCAGCAGTGAAGTAGGTACAGGCCGGGAGCCCCAGCATTTT.

The V call is TRBV28, the J call TRBJ2-2, with D possibly being TRBD2 (6 bases). Germline V gives CDR1 MDHEN, CDR2 SYDVKM. The CDR3 length is 14 residues. With 4 bases removed from V and 4 bases from J, the gap between germline ends came to 10 bases. CDR3 coding DNA: TGTGCCAGCAGTTACGGGGGTCCCACCGGGGAGCTGTTTTTT. Translating it yields CASSYGGPTGELFF.

The chain couples TRBV30 to TRBJ1-2, with a possible D match to TRBD1 (6 bases). The CDR3 totals 12 residues. CDR1 is GTSNPN, CDR2 SVGIG, per germline (reference sequence). V lost 5 bases to trimming and J lost 7 bases, with 14 bases between them. CDR3 in DNA: TGTGCCTGGGGACAGTCAGTTGGTGGCTACACCTTC. Encoded protein: CAWGQSVGGYTF.

This chain connects TRBV10-3 to TRBJ1-2; TRBD1 is a possible D gene (5 bases). V shed 6 bases and J shed 6 bases, with 14 bases lying between them. CDR1 is ENHRY and CDR2 is SYGVKD in the germline V gene. The CDR3 loop spans 13 amino acids. CDR3 sequence (DNA): TGTGCCATCAGCCCGGGGGTGAAGGATGGCTACACCTTC. It encodes CAISPGVKDGYTF.

The rearrangement links TRBV29-1 to TRBJ2-7; TRBD1 agrees at 8 bases. V dropped 6 bases and J dropped 5; count of bases not matched to a gene: 15. The V gene's germline CDR1 is SQVTM and CDR2 ANQGSEA. The CDR3 extends over 15 amino acids. CDR3 sequence: CSVELGTGTLHEQYF. CDR3 bases: TGCAGCGTGGAGTTAGGGACAGGAACGTTGCACGAGCAGTACTTC.

This chain connects TRBV4-3 to TRBJ1-1, with TRBD1 matching 9 bases. Germline trimming cut 6 bases from V and 5 bases from J; bases unmatched to any gene: 7. The germline gives CDR1 LGHNA, CDR2 YSLEER. This CDR3 comprises 14 residues. CDR3 in amino acids: CASRPDRGWTEAFF. Here the CDR3 DNA reads TGCGCCAGCAGACCGGACAGGGGATGGACTGAAGCTTTCTTT.

The CDR3 bases are TGTGCCTGGAGTGGGACTAGCGGGGGGGACTACGAGCAGTACTTC. Its protein is CAWSGTSGGDYEQYF. The gene calls are TRBV30 and TRBJ2-7; 15 nucleotides agree with TRBD2. J lost 3 bases, V lost 1 base, and 1 base had no gene match. This CDR3 spans 15 amino acids. Germline lookup yields CDR1 GTSNPN and CDR2 SVGIG (reference sequence). The full variable domain, rest sourced from reference TRBV30 and TRBJ2-7, is SQTIHQWPATLVQPVGSPLSLECTVEGTSNPNLYWYRQAAGRGLQLLFYSVGIGQISSEVPQNLSASRPQDRQFILSSKKLLLSDSGFYLCAWSGTSGGDYEQYFGPGTRLTVT.

The V gene is TRBV5-4, the J gene TRBJ2-3; possible D gene TRBD2, 6 bases. Looked up from germline, CDR1 is SGHNT and CDR2 is YYREEE (reference sequence). Trimming left V 4 bases short and J 5 bases short, with 14 bases between. The CDR3 covers 14 residues. DNA of the CDR3: TGTGCCAGCAGCCCCCGACTAGTCGTAGATACGCAGTATTTT. Protein sequence: CASSPRLVVDTQYF.

This clone was observed a single time. The CDR3 loop is CASSSRGAPGQGVPHYGYTF. In nucleotides, the CDR3 is TGTGCCAGCAGCTCCCGCGGGGCTCCGGGACAGGGGGTCCCTCACTATGGCTACACCTTC. The chain recombines TRBV28 with TRBJ1-2, with 11 positions matching TRBD1. Trimming took 6 bases from V and 3 from J; bases not matched to a gene: 21. The length of the CDR3 is 20 residues. Per the germline V gene, CDR1 is MDHEN and CDR2 is SYDVKM.

This clone appeared a few times. This chain's CDR3 is CSVSGGPNTGELFF. CDR3 DNA sequence: TGCAGCGTGAGCGGGGGCCCGAACACCGGGGAGCTGTTTTTT. The chain couples TRBV29-1 to TRBJ2-2; 8 nucleotides agree with TRBD2. CDR1 and CDR2 from the germline V gene are SQVTM and ANQGSEA. The J segment lost 0 bases and the V segment lost 6 bases, leaving 3 bases of the junction unmatched. CDR3 length: 14 amino acids.

The chain combines TRBV2 with TRBJ1-5, with TRBD1 matching 8 bases. The CDR3 loop spans 15 amino acids. Germline values: CDR1 SNHLY, CDR2 FYNNEI. Trimming cost V 7 bases and J 4 bases; bases outside gene matches: 9. As DNA, the CDR3 is TGTGCCAGCACTGGGAACAGGGGGGGTAATCAGCCCCAGCATTTT. Translating gives CASTGNRGGNQPQHF.

J is TRBJ1-2 and V is TRBV18; D ambiguous. This CDR3 comprises 12 residues. V was trimmed by 2 bases and J by 6 bases, leaving 7 bases between them. Germline values: CDR1 KGHSH, CDR2 LQKENI. Here the CDR3 DNA reads TGTGCCAGCTCACCAATTCCTGATGGCTACACCTTC. It codes for CASSPIPDGYTF.

The CDR3 DNA sequence: TGTGCCAGCAGCTTTGGGGGGTCCGGTACCTATGGCTACACCTTC. It yields the protein CASSFGGSGTYGYTF. The rearrangement uses TRBV11-2 and TRBJ1-2; D is possibly TRBD1 (5 bases). CDR1 and CDR2 from the germline V gene are SGHAT and FQNNGV. The CDR3 runs to 15 residues. Deletions cut 3 bases from V and 4 bases from J, with 15 bases between.

This clone was counted once. This rearrangement joins TRBV15 to TRBJ1-1; 7 bases map to TRBD1. This CDR3 has 15 residues. The trim removed 0 bases at V and 1 base at J, leaving 2 bases unmatched. Per germline, CDR1 LNHNV and CDR2 YYDKDF (reference sequence). The CDR3 sequence: CATSREPGGNTEAFF. CDR3 nucleotides: TGTGCCACCAGCAGAGAACCAGGGGGGAACACTGAAGCTTTCTTT.

The sample holds one count of this clone. This chain links TRBV28 with TRBJ1-1, with unresolved D. Trimming removed 6 bases at V and 5 bases at J, with 10 bases between. CDR1 is MDHEN, CDR2 SYDVKM, per germline. This CDR3 region has 12 residues. The CDR3 loop reads CASSRLATEAFF. CDR3 nucleotide sequence: TGTGCCAGCAGCCGACTCGCGACTGAAGCTTTCTTT.

The chain has TRBV4-2 and TRBJ2-5, with 7 bases matching TRBD1. Trimming removed 1 base from V and 2 bases from J; junction bases left unmatched: 4. Germline CDR1 is LGHNA and CDR2 is YNFKEQ. CDR3 length: 15 amino acids. The chain's CDR3 is CASSQGTGLQETQYF. DNA for the CDR3: TGTGCCAGCAGCCAAGGGACAGGCCTACAAGAGACCCAGTACTTC.

The rearrangement joins TRBV4-3 to TRBJ1-1; D unresolved. CDR3 length equals 14 residues. Per germline, CDR1 LGHNA and CDR2 YSLEER. V was trimmed by 5 bases and J by 9 bases, leaving 19 bases between them. CDR3 sequence (DNA): TGCGCCAGCAGCGCCCGGACTTTTGACATCCAAGCTTTCTTT. Translation: CASSARTFDIQAFF.

The chain carries TRBV5-1 and TRBJ2-5; 16 bases line up with TRBD2. This CDR3 region has 18 residues. CDR1 and CDR2 (germline): SGHRS, YFSETQ. After removal of 3 bases from V and 0 bases from J, the junction contained 5 bases not matched to a gene. The CDR3 sequence is CASSSGGTSGGDQETQYF. The CDR3 coding sequence is TGCGCCAGCAGCTCGGGAGGGACTAGCGGGGGGGACCAAGAGACCCAGTACTTC.